This TCR beta chain was sequenced during a study of identical twins. Looked up from germline, CDR1 is KGHDR and CDR2 is SFDVKD. With 3 bases clipped from V and 4 bases from J, the junction kept 3 bases outside the gene matches. The CDR3 runs 14 residues. This clonotype has at least ten counts. The antigen is not known. Whole-study results and caveats: Twin-shared out-of-frame alpha sequences showed excess low generation probability. The analysis was cross-sectional rather than longitudinal within donors.

MiXCR was run by TCRdb on the 5' RACE reads, yielding one entry per CDR3 protein. The repertoire holds hundreds of thousands of distinct CDR3 sequences, with around 8.8% as singletons. The same sample was also used in a study of yellow fever vaccine responses in identical twins.

This TCR was recovered from a woman younger than 30 in good health. J is TRBJ1-2 and V is TRBV24-1; the match to TRBD1 covers 8 bases. Sequencing was done on a sample of memory (CD45RO+) T cells sorted from blood. The CDR3 loop reads CATSDPGQGYGYTF. CDR3 bases: TGTGCCACCAGTGATCCTGGACAGGGCTATGGCTACACCTTC.